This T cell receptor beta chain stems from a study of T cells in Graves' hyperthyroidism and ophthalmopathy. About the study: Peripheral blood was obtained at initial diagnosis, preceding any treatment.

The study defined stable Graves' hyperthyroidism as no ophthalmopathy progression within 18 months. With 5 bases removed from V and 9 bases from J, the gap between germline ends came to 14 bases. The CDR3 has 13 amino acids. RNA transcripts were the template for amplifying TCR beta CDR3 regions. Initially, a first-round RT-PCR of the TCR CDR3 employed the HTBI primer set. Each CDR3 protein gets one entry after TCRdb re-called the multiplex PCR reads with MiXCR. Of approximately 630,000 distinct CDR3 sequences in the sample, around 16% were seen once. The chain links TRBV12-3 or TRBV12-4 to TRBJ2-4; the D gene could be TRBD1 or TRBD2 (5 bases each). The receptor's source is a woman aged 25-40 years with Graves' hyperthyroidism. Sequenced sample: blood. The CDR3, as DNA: TGTGCCAGCAGTCCCGGGACCCGAGTCATTCAGTACTTC. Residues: CASSPGTRVIQYF.